The rows below give T cell receptor beta chains drawn from one sample of a study of shared clonotypes between healthy human individuals. Sequenced by immunoSEQ multiplex PCR; TCRdb stores in-frame clones only, minus some. This sample yields a few million clones, of which roughly 95% are seen a single time; around 1.7% belongs to the top ten. Material for sequencing was naive CD8+ T cells from PBMCs. Receptors originate from a man between 18 and 29 years old in good health. Some clones in this sample may be carry-over from other donors' samples. Each CDR3 is given with its conserved first and last residue. The D gene is left open where the match is weak. Some rows mark clone size as missing; the rest say once, few, many or name a class of expanded clone.

D gene: NA
V gene: TRBV30
J gene: TRBJ2-7
clone size: NA
CDR3 protein: CACRPDSWHEQYF
CDR3 DNA: TGTGCCTGTAGACCGGACAGTTGGCACGAGCAGTACTTC

D gene: NA
V gene: TRBV9
J gene: TRBJ2-5
clone size: NA
CDR3 protein: CASSDQETQYF
CDR3 DNA: TGTGCCAGCAGCGACCAAGAGACCCAGTACTTC

D gene: TRBD2
V gene: TRBV2
J gene: TRBJ2-1
clone size: NA
CDR3 protein: CAVPGLAGIKPTYNEQFF
CDR3 DNA: TGTGCCGTACCGGGACTAGCGGGGATAAAACCAACCTACAATGAGCAGTTCTTC

D gene: TRBD2
V gene: TRBV7-9
J gene: TRBJ2-1
clone size: NA
CDR3 protein: CASSLVVLAGEEQFF
CDR3 DNA: TGTGCCAGCAGCTTAGTGGTGCTAGCGGGAGAAGAGCAGTTCTTC

D gene: TRBD1
V gene: TRBV5-3
J gene: TRBJ2-7
clone size: once
CDR3 protein: CARSGCRDRYEQYF
CDR3 DNA: TGTGCCAGAAGCGGATGCCGGGACAGGTACGAGCAGTACTTC

D gene: TRBD1
V gene: TRBV10-1
J gene: TRBJ1-1
clone size: NA
CDR3 protein: CASNPVGTDATEAFF
CDR3 DNA: TGCGCCAGCAATCCCGTAGGGACAGACGCCACTGAAGCTTTCTTT

D gene: NA
V gene: TRBV6-5
J gene: TRBJ1-3
clone size: NA
CDR3 protein: CASSYLRTYQENTIYF
CDR3 DNA: TGTGCCAGCAGTTATTTACGAACCTATCAAGAAAACACCATATATTTT

D gene: TRBD2
V gene: TRBV5-1
J gene: TRBJ2-2
clone size: NA
CDR3 protein: CASSPGLAGGRGTGELFF
CDR3 DNA: TGCGCCAGCAGCCCCGGACTAGCGGGAGGGCGGGGCACCGGGGAGCTGTTTTTT

D gene: TRBD2
V gene: TRBV28
J gene: TRBJ2-1
clone size: NA
CDR3 protein: CASSTARLATQSSYNEQFF
CDR3 DNA: TGTGCCAGCAGTACGGCTAGACTAGCGACCCAGAGCTCCTACAATGAGCAGTTCTTC

D gene: NA
V gene: TRBV21-1
J gene: TRBJ2-2
clone size: NA
CDR3 protein: CATGLQPTGELFF
CDR3 DNA: TGTGCCACTGGACTCCAGCCGACCGGGGAGCTGTTTTTT

D gene: NA
V gene: TRBV27
J gene: TRBJ1-4
clone size: NA
CDR3 protein: CASTGVGTNEKLFF
CDR3 DNA: TGTGCCAGCACAGGGGTTGGAACTAATGAAAAACTGTTTTTT

D gene: TRBD1
V gene: TRBV5-1
J gene: TRBJ2-5
clone size: once
CDR3 protein: CASSTGTVYQETQYF
CDR3 DNA: TGCGCCAGCAGCACAGGGACAGTTTATCAAGAGACCCAGTACTTC

D gene: NA
V gene: TRBV6-6
J gene: TRBJ2-1
clone size: NA
CDR3 protein: CASSLGSASYNEQFF
CDR3 DNA: TGTGCCAGCAGTCTCGGGAGTGCTTCCTACAATGAGCAGTTCTTC

D gene: NA
V gene: TRBV7-9
J gene: TRBJ2-3
clone size: NA
CDR3 protein: CASNTRRGSTDTQYF
CDR3 DNA: TGTGCCAGCAACACCAGAAGGGGTAGCACAGATACGCAGTATTTT

D gene: NA
V gene: TRBV9
J gene: TRBJ2-1
clone size: NA
CDR3 protein: CASSARLRGNYNEQFF
CDR3 DNA: TGTGCCAGCAGCGCCCGCTTACGCGGAAACTACAATGAGCAGTTCTTC

D gene: TRBD2
V gene: TRBV4-2
J gene: TRBJ2-7
clone size: NA
CDR3 protein: CASSPPGGEGYEQYF
CDR3 DNA: TGTGCCAGCAGCCCCCCCGGTGGGGAGGGCTACGAGCAGTACTTC

D gene: NA
V gene: TRBV5-6
J gene: TRBJ1-4
clone size: NA
CDR3 protein: CASSAAYWGGEKLFF
CDR3 DNA: TGTGCCAGCAGCGCGGCTTATTGGGGTGGTGAAAAACTGTTTTTT

D gene: NA
V gene: TRBV10-3
J gene: TRBJ1-1
clone size: NA
CDR3 protein: CATSFGATNTEAFF
CDR3 DNA: TGTGCCACCAGCTTTGGAGCCACGAACACTGAAGCTTTCTTT

D gene: NA
V gene: TRBV4-3
J gene: TRBJ2-1
clone size: NA
CDR3 protein: CASSQGMRDEQFF
CDR3 DNA: TGCGCCAGCAGCCAAGGAATGAGGGATGAGCAGTTCTTC

D gene: TRBD2
V gene: TRBV13
J gene: TRBJ2-1
clone size: NA
CDR3 protein: CASSLRTSGTNEQFF
CDR3 DNA: TGTGCCAGCAGCTTGAGGACTAGCGGAACCAATGAGCAGTTCTTC

D gene: NA
V gene: TRBV28
J gene: TRBJ1-1
clone size: NA
CDR3 protein: CASSFLDFPGNTEAFF
CDR3 DNA: TGTGCCAGCAGTTTTTTGGATTTTCCGGGGAACACTGAAGCTTTCTTT

D gene: NA
V gene: TRBV27
J gene: TRBJ2-7
clone size: NA
CDR3 protein: CASSLVPGGANEQYF
CDR3 DNA: TGTGCCAGCAGTTTGGTGCCAGGAGGTGCGAACGAGCAGTACTTC

D gene: NA
V gene: TRBV29-1
J gene: TRBJ1-2
clone size: NA
CDR3 protein: CSVENGRNGYTF
CDR3 DNA: TGCAGCGTTGAGAACGGCAGGAATGGCTACACCTTC

D gene: NA
V gene: TRBV30
J gene: TRBJ2-2
clone size: NA
CDR3 protein: CAWSVISRSGELFF
CDR3 DNA: TGTGCCTGGAGTGTAATCAGCCGGTCCGGGGAGCTGTTTTTT

D gene: TRBD1
V gene: TRBV27
J gene: TRBJ1-1
clone size: NA
CDR3 protein: CASSFNRGRAEAFF
CDR3 DNA: TGTGCCAGCAGTTTCAACAGGGGGCGGGCTGAAGCTTTCTTT

D gene: NA
V gene: TRBV29-1
J gene: TRBJ1-4
clone size: NA
CDR3 protein: CSVEGPGPRLQLFF
CDR3 DNA: TGCAGCGTTGAGGGGCCGGGGCCCCGATTACAACTGTTTTTT

D gene: NA
V gene: TRBV19
J gene: TRBJ1-4
clone size: few
CDR3 protein: CASSYTPNNEKLFF
CDR3 DNA: TGTGCCAGTAGTTATACACCGAATAATGAAAAACTGTTTTTT

D gene: TRBD1
V gene: TRBV7-9
J gene: TRBJ1-2
clone size: NA
CDR3 protein: CASSPTGLMDYGYTF
CDR3 DNA: TGTGCCAGCAGCCCGACAGGGCTTATGGACTATGGCTACACCTTC

D gene: TRBD2
V gene: TRBV9
J gene: TRBJ2-7
clone size: NA
CDR3 protein: CASSVGGGDLSYEQYF
CDR3 DNA: TGTGCCAGCAGCGTAGGTGGGGGGGACCTCTCCTACGAGCAGTACTTC

D gene: NA
V gene: TRBV9
J gene: TRBJ2-3
clone size: NA
CDR3 protein: CASSGGFDTQYF
CDR3 DNA: TGTGCCAGCAGCGGAGGGTTCGATACGCAGTATTTT

D gene: NA
V gene: TRBV11-3
J gene: TRBJ2-5
clone size: NA
CDR3 protein: CASSQGLTGDLQETQYF
CDR3 DNA: TGTGCCAGCAGCCAAGGTCTAACAGGCGACCTCCAAGAGACCCAGTACTTC

D gene: NA
V gene: TRBV28
J gene: TRBJ2-3
clone size: NA
CDR3 protein: CASSFWGGSPADTQYF
CDR3 DNA: TGTGCCAGCAGTTTTTGGGGAGGCAGCCCTGCAGATACGCAGTATTTT

D gene: NA
V gene: TRBV7-6
J gene: TRBJ2-3
clone size: NA
CDR3 protein: CASTHPPGGKADTQYF
CDR3 DNA: TGTGCCAGCACCCACCCCCCTGGCGGTAAGGCAGATACGCAGTATTTT

D gene: TRBD2
V gene: TRBV9
J gene: TRBJ2-1
clone size: NA
CDR3 protein: CASSPSGSPSNEQFF
CDR3 DNA: TGTGCCAGCAGCCCTAGCGGGAGTCCCTCCAATGAGCAGTTCTTC

D gene: NA
V gene: TRBV27
J gene: TRBJ2-1
clone size: NA
CDR3 protein: CASSWAGFSNEQFF
CDR3 DNA: TGTGCCAGCAGTTGGGCGGGATTTTCGAATGAGCAGTTCTTC

D gene: NA
V gene: TRBV5-4
J gene: TRBJ2-5
clone size: NA
CDR3 protein: CASSLEGETQYF
CDR3 DNA: TGTGCCAGCAGCTTGGAAGGTGAGACCCAGTACTTC

D gene: TRBD1
V gene: TRBV7-9
J gene: TRBJ1-5
clone size: NA
CDR3 protein: CASSPLGQGASQPQHF
CDR3 DNA: TGTGCCAGCAGCCCCCTCGGACAGGGGGCGAGTCAGCCCCAGCATTTT

D gene: NA
V gene: TRBV11-2
J gene: TRBJ2-7
clone size: NA
CDR3 protein: CASSLVVAVSSYEQYF
CDR3 DNA: TGTGCCAGCAGCTTAGTAGTTGCGGTTAGCTCCTACGAGCAGTACTTC

D gene: TRBD2
V gene: TRBV15
J gene: TRBJ2-1
clone size: NA
CDR3 protein: CATTELAGVYNEQFF
CDR3 DNA: TGTGCCACCACGGAACTAGCGGGAGTCTACAATGAGCAGTTCTTC

D gene: TRBD2
V gene: TRBV18
J gene: TRBJ2-7
clone size: once
CDR3 protein: CASSPQKSGRADEQYF
CDR3 DNA: TGTGCCAGCTCACCACAGAAAAGCGGGAGGGCCGACGAGCAGTACTTC

D gene: NA
V gene: TRBV27
J gene: TRBJ2-1
clone size: NA
CDR3 protein: CASSQGLGSYNEQFF
CDR3 DNA: TGTGCCAGCAGTCAGGGACTGGGCTCCTACAATGAGCAGTTCTTC

D gene: NA
V gene: TRBV7-9
J gene: TRBJ2-7
clone size: NA
CDR3 protein: CASSHKGGDVYEQYF
CDR3 DNA: TGTGCCAGCAGCCACAAGGGGGGGGATGTCTACGAGCAGTACTTC

D gene: NA
V gene: TRBV28
J gene: TRBJ2-1
clone size: NA
CDR3 protein: CASSLVGVGDTYNEQFF
CDR3 DNA: TGTGCCAGCAGTTTAGTGGGGGTGGGGGATACCTACAATGAGCAGTTCTTC

D gene: TRBD2
V gene: TRBV4-3
J gene: TRBJ2-1
clone size: NA
CDR3 protein: CASSQNSGSTYNEQFF
CDR3 DNA: TGCGCCAGCAGCCAAAACAGCGGGAGCACCTACAATGAGCAGTTCTTC

D gene: NA
V gene: TRBV23-1
J gene: TRBJ2-5
clone size: NA
CDR3 protein: CASPTRDGQETQYF
CDR3 DNA: TGCGCCAGCCCGACCCGGGACGGCCAAGAGACCCAGTACTTC

D gene: NA
V gene: TRBV7-6
J gene: TRBJ1-1
clone size: NA
CDR3 protein: CASSSGQPNTEAFF
CDR3 DNA: TGTGCCAGCAGCTCTGGACAGCCGAACACTGAAGCTTTCTTT

D gene: TRBD2
V gene: TRBV2
J gene: TRBJ2-1
clone size: NA
CDR3 protein: CASSGTSGVYNEQFF
CDR3 DNA: TGTGCCAGCAGTGGGACTAGCGGGGTATACAATGAGCAGTTCTTC

D gene: NA
V gene: TRBV5-6
J gene: TRBJ2-3
clone size: NA
CDR3 protein: CASSQGWASTDTQYF
CDR3 DNA: TGTGCCAGCAGCCAGGGGTGGGCTAGCACAGATACGCAGTATTTT

D gene: NA
V gene: TRBV5-1
J gene: TRBJ2-7
clone size: NA
CDR3 protein: CASSWGRDEQYF
CDR3 DNA: TGCGCCAGCAGCTGGGGCAGGGACGAGCAGTACTTC

D gene: TRBD2
V gene: TRBV7-2
J gene: TRBJ2-1
clone size: NA
CDR3 protein: CASSILAGGTYNEQFF
CDR3 DNA: TGTGCCAGCAGCATTCTAGCGGGAGGTACCTACAATGAGCAGTTCTTC

D gene: TRBD2
V gene: TRBV11-2
J gene: TRBJ2-3
clone size: NA
CDR3 protein: CASSLGRAGIITDTQYF
CDR3 DNA: TGTGCCAGCAGCCTAGGTCGAGCGGGGATAATCACAGATACGCAGTATTTT

D gene: TRBD1
V gene: TRBV27
J gene: TRBJ2-1
clone size: once
CDR3 protein: CASSSGTGTYNEQFF
CDR3 DNA: TGTGCCAGCAGTAGCGGGACAGGGACCTACAATGAGCAGTTCTTC

D gene: TRBD1
V gene: TRBV10-3
J gene: TRBJ2-2
clone size: NA
CDR3 protein: CAISDTGENTGELFF
CDR3 DNA: TGTGCCATCAGTGACACAGGGGAGAACACCGGGGAGCTGTTTTTT

D gene: NA
V gene: TRBV27
J gene: TRBJ1-5
clone size: once
CDR3 protein: CASSPRGGPQHF
CDR3 DNA: TGTGCCAGCAGTCCCCGGGGGGGGCCCCAGCATTTT

D gene: TRBD1
V gene: TRBV11-2
J gene: TRBJ1-2
clone size: NA
CDR3 protein: CASIPFGTDNYGYTF
CDR3 DNA: TGTGCCAGCATCCCATTCGGGACAGACAACTATGGCTACACCTTC